This entry lists 2 T cell receptor beta chains sequenced from one sample in a study of T cells in Graves' hyperthyroidism and ophthalmopathy. What was amplified from RNA transcripts were TCR beta CDR3 regions. First-round RT-PCR targeting the TCR CDR3 was performed with the HTBI primer set. Using its own MiXCR run on the multiplex PCR reads, TCRdb lists one record per CDR3 protein. This sample yields some 400,000 distinct CDR3 sequences, of which about 13% are seen a single time; more than 20% belongs to the top ten. Sample: blood. The receptors were gathered from a man younger than 45 with Graves' hyperthyroidism that later progressed to Graves' ophthalmopathy.

The chain links TRBV4-2 to TRBJ2-5; 9 nucleotides agree with TRBD2. V gave up 0 bases and J gave up 9 bases; unmatched junction bases: 14. Germline CDR1 is LGHNA and CDR2 is YNFKEQ. The CDR3 spans 17 residues. In nucleotides, the CDR3 is TGTGCCAGCAGCCAAGATCATGCGGGCGGGGGGGCTGTGGCCCAGTACTTC. Protein product: CASSQDHAGGGAVAQYF.

In this sample, this clonotype turned up many times. The CDR3 loop is CASRGTVTDTQYF. The CDR3 nucleotides read TGTGCCAGCAGGGGGACAGTCACAGATACGCAGTATTTT. The rearrangement uses TRBV2 and TRBJ2-3, with TRBD1 matching 7 bases. From germline, CDR1 is SNHLY and CDR2 FYNNEI. J gave up 2 bases and V 6 bases, and 2 bases lay outside the gene matches. CDR3 size: 13 residues.